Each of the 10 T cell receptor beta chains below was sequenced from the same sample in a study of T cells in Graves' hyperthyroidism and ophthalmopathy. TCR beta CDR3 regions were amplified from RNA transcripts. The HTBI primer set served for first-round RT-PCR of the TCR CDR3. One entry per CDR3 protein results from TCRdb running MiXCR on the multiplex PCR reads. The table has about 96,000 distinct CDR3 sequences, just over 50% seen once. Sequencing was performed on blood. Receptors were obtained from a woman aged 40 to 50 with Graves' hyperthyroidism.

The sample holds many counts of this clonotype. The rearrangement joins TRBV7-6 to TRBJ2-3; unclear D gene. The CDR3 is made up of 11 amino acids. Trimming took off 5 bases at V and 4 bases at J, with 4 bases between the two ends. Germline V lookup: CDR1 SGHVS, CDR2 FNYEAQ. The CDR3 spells CASSHADTQYF. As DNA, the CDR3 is TGTGCCAGCAGCCACGCAGATACGCAGTATTTT.

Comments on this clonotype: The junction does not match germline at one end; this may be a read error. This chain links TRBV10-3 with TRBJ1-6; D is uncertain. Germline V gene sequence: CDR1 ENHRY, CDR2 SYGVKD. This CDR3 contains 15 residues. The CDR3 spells CASSEIIGNNSPLHF. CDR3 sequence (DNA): TGTGCCAGCAGTGAAATCATAGGAAATAATTCACCCCTCCACTTT.

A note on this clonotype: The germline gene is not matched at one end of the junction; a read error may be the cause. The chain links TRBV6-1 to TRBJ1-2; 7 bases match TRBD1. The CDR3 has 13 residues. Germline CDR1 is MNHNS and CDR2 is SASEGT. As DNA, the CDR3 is TGTGCCAGCAGGACAGGGATAAGCTATGGCTGCACCTTC. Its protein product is CASRTGISYGCTF.

The CDR3 reads CASSPPGLAGVGELFF. Here the CDR3 DNA reads TGTGCCAGCAGTCCACCCGGACTAGCGGGAGTGGGCGAGCTGTTTTTT. The V and J genes are TRBV6-5 and TRBJ2-2; 13 bases match TRBD2. CDR1 and CDR2 from the germline V gene are MNHEY and SVGAGI. J lost 11 bases, V lost 5 bases, and 11 bases had no gene match. The length of the CDR3 is 16 residues.

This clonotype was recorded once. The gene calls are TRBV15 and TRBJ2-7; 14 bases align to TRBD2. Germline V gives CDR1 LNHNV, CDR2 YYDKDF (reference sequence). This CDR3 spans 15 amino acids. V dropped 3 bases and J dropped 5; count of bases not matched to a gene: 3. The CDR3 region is CATSRTSGRVNEQYF. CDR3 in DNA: TGTGCCACCAGCAGGACTAGCGGGAGGGTGAACGAGCAGTACTTC. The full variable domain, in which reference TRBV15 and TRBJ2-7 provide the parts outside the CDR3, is DAMVIQNPRYQVTQFGKPVTLSCSQTLNHNVMYWYQQKSSQAPKLLFHYYDKDFNNEADTPDNFQSRRPNTSFCFLDIRSPGLGDTAMYLCATSRTSGRVNEQYFGPGTRLTVT.

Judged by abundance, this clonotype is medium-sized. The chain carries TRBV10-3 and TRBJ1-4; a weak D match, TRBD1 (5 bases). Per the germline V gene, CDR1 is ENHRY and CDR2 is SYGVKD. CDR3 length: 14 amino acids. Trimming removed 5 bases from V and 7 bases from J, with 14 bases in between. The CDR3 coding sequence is TGTGCCATCAGTACAGGAGGGATAGCTGAAAAACTGTTTTTT. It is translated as CAISTGGIAEKLFF.

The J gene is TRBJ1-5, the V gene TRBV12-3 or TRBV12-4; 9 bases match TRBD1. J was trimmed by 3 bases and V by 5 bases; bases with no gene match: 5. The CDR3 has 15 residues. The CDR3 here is CASSSGQGYNQPQHF. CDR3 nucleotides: TGTGCCAGCAGTAGCGGACAGGGGTACAATCAGCCCCAGCATTTT.

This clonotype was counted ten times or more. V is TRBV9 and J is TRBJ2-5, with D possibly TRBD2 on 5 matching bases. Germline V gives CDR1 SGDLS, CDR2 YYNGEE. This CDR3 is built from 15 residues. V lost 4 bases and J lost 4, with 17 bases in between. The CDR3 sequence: CASSQDMYAGETQYF. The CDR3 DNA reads TGTGCCAGCAGCCAAGATATGTACGCGGGAGAGACCCAGTACTTC.

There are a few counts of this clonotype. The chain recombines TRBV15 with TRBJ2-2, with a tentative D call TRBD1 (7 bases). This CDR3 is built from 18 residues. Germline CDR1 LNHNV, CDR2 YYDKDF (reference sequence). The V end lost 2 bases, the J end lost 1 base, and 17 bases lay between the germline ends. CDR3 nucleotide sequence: TGTGCCACCAGCAGACTTCGGGCAGGGGGGATGAACACCGGGGAGCTGTTTTTT. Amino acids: CATSRLRAGGMNTGELFF.

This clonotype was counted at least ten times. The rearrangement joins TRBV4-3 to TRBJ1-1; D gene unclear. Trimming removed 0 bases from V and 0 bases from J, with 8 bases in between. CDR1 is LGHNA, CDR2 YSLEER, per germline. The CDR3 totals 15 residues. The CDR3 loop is CASSQDGTVNTEAFF. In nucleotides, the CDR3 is TGCGCCAGCAGCCAAGATGGTACAGTGAACACTGAAGCTTTCTTT.